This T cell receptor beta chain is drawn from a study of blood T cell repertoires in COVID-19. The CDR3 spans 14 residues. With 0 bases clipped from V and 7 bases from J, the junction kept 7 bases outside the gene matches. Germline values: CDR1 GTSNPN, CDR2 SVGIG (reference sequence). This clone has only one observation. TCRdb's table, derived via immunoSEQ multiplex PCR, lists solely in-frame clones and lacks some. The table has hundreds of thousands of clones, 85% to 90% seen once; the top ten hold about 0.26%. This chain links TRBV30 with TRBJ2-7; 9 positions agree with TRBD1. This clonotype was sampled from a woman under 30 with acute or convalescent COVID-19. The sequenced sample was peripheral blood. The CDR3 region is CAWSVPQGAREQYF. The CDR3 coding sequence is TGTGCCTGGAGTGTACCACAGGGGGCTAGAGAGCAGTACTTC.